Following are 21 T cell receptor beta chains from one sample sequenced in a study of cytomegalovirus exposure and HLA in healthy donors. The PCR employed 60 Vbeta primers together with 13 Jbeta primers. TCRdb keeps only in-frame clones here, not all; method: immunoSEQ multiplex PCR. Among roughly 230,000 clones, around 80% were seen once, and the ten largest hold under 0.6%. The sample consisted of PBMCs. The source is a boy aged 5 to 17 in good health and CMV-seronegative.

This chain links TRBV15 with TRBJ2-7; maybe TRBD2 (6 bases). Germline values: CDR1 LNHNV, CDR2 YYDKDF (reference sequence). V dropped 4 bases and J dropped 7 bases, with 26 bases sitting between them. The CDR3 is 17 residues long. The CDR3 sequence is CATSTARGGVVMLEQYF. The DNA of the CDR3 is TGTGCCACCAGCACCGCTAGAGGAGGGGTGGTAATGTTGGAGCAGTACTTC.

The chain recombines TRBV7-6 with TRBJ2-5, with 9 bases aligning to TRBD2. The J call could be wrong; TRBJ2-7 is a better fit for the DNA end. The CDR3 consists of 15 residues. The germline V gene encodes CDR1 SGHVS and CDR2 FNYEAQ. CDR3 loop: CASSSYLAGNYEQYF. CDR3 DNA: TGTGCCAGCAGCTCCTACCTAGCGGGGAACTACGAGCAGTACTTC.

V is TRBV30 and J is TRBJ1-5, with a tentative D call TRBD1 (5 bases). The germline V gene has CDR1 GTSNPN and CDR2 SVGIG (reference sequence). The CDR3 has 14 amino acids. Trimming removed 0 bases at V and 1 base at J, with 7 bases between. CDR3 amino acids: CAWSVKGSNQPQHF. CDR3 nucleotide sequence: TGTGCCTGGAGTGTTAAGGGGAGCAATCAGCCCCAGCATTTT. The whole variable domain, filled in from reference TRBV30 and TRBJ1-5, reads SQTIHQWPATLVQPVGSPLSLECTVEGTSNPNLYWYRQAAGRGLQLLFYSVGIGQISSEVPQNLSASRPQDRQFILSSKKLLLSDSGFYLCAWSVKGSNQPQHFGDGTRLSIL.

The chain uses TRBV2 and TRBJ2-1, with TRBD2 matching 14 bases. Germline V gene sequence: CDR1 SNHLY, CDR2 FYNNEI. The CDR3 is 15 residues long. The J segment lost 9 bases and the V segment lost 6 bases, leaving 7 bases of the junction unmatched. The CDR3 reads CASRGGLAGAPEQFF. The CDR3 DNA reads as TGTGCCAGCAGGGGGGGACTAGCGGGGGCCCCTGAGCAGTTCTTC.

This chain connects TRBV5-1 to TRBJ2-1, with 8 bases fitting TRBD2. CDR1 is SGHRS and CDR2 is YFSETQ in the germline V gene. CDR3 length equals 18 residues. The trim removed 0 bases at V and 0 bases at J, leaving 8 bases unmatched. The CDR3 coding sequence is TGCGCCAGCAGCTTGGCCGCTAGCGGGTTGGGCTCCTACAATGAGCAGTTCTTC. Translating it yields CASSLAASGLGSYNEQFF.

The chain uses TRBV7-9 and TRBJ2-5; 11 nucleotides match TRBD2. The J call may be incorrect, as the DNA end agrees better with TRBJ2-7. The V gene's germline CDR1 is SEHNR and CDR2 FQNEAQ (reference sequence). The CDR3 is 15 residues long. The CDR3 nucleotides are TGTGCCAGCAGCTCGTTTGGGACTAGCGGTTACGAGCAGTACTTC. Translation gives CASSSFGTSGYEQYF.

The table lists this clone with a count of one. The chain joins TRBV5-1 to TRBJ2-7, with TRBD1 identical over 8 bases. V lost 4 bases to trimming and J lost 5 bases; unmatched junction nucleotides: 11. Germline CDR1 reads SGHRS; CDR2 reads YFSETQ. This CDR3 spans 15 amino acids. CDR3 bases: TGCGCCAGCAGCGGTTCGGGCAGGGGGCGGAACGAGCAGTACTTC. Translation gives CASSGSGRGRNEQYF.

This clone was recorded a few times. V and J are TRBV2 and TRBJ2-7, with 7 bases aligning to TRBD1. The CDR3 spans 14 residues. From germline, CDR1 is SNHLY and CDR2 FYNNEI. The J segment lost 3 bases and the V segment lost 7 bases, leaving 9 bases of the junction unmatched. CDR3 sequence: CASTPGSGGYEQYF. CDR3 in DNA: TGTGCCAGCACCCCCGGGTCAGGGGGCTACGAGCAGTACTTC.

The CDR3 protein is CASSPKQGRFYGYTF. DNA of the CDR3: TGTGCCAGCTCACCCAAACAGGGGCGCTTCTATGGCTACACCTTC. The V call is TRBV18, the J call TRBJ1-2, with 7 bases lining up with TRBD1. Germline loops: CDR1 KGHSH, CDR2 LQKENI. With V trimmed by 3 bases and J by 4 bases, 8 bases remained unmatched. This CDR3 is built from 15 residues.

This chain uses TRBV6-6 with TRBJ2-1, with no clear D. Germline values: CDR1 MNHNY, CDR2 SVGAGI (reference sequence). The CDR3 is made up of 12 amino acids. Trimming shortened V by 2 bases and J by 10 bases, and 9 bases separated the two germline ends. The CDR3 reads CASSYGGAEQFF. As DNA, the CDR3 is TGTGCCAGCAGTTACGGCGGTGCGGAGCAGTTCTTC.

The chain carries TRBV5-6 and TRBJ2-3; D is unresolved. Trimming removed 5 bases from V and 2 bases from J, with 12 bases in between. The CDR3 loop spans 14 amino acids. Germline CDR1 and CDR2: SGHDT and YYEEEE. The CDR3 protein is CASRQTTYTDTQYF. For the CDR3, the DNA is TGTGCCAGCAGACAGACAACCTACACAGATACGCAGTATTTT.

This clone was detected once. The chain recombines TRBV4-1 with TRBJ1-2, with D possibly matching TRBD1 (5 bases). The length of the CDR3 is 14 residues. CDR1 and CDR2 from the germline V gene are MGHRA and YSYEKL. The V gene lost 0 bases and the J gene lost 4 bases, with 9 bases spanning the gap. The CDR3 bases are TGCGCCAGCAGCCAAGAGGACACGCTCTATGGCTACACCTTC. Translation: CASSQEDTLYGYTF.

The rearrangement joins TRBV2 to TRBJ1-2; the D gene is possibly TRBD1 (6 bases). The CDR3 runs 15 residues. V lost 3 bases, J lost 5 bases, and 16 bases lay in between. The germline V gene encodes CDR1 SNHLY and CDR2 FYNNEI. CDR3 DNA sequence: TGTGCCAGCAGTGACCCTACAGGGACCCCTTATGGCTACACCTTC. Translated: CASSDPTGTPYGYTF.

The chain links TRBV15 to TRBJ1-1; D uncertain. The CDR3 sequence is 13 residues long. Looked up from germline, CDR1 is LNHNV and CDR2 is YYDKDF (reference sequence). The V end was cut by 0 bases, the J end by 11 bases, with 13 bases between. CDR3 DNA: TGTGCCACCAGCAGAGATCTGAGGAACGGGGCTTTCTTT. Its protein product is CATSRDLRNGAFF.

This chain joins TRBV7-6 and TRBJ2-1, with D possibly matching TRBD2 (6 bases). V lost 5 bases and J 3 bases, leaving 11 bases between the germline ends. Germline CDR1 is SGHVS and CDR2 is FNYEAQ. The CDR3 length is 14 residues. The CDR3 protein is CASSGGSNYNEQFF. The CDR3 bases are TGTGCCAGCAGCGGGGGGAGCAACTACAATGAGCAGTTCTTC.

V is TRBV4-2 and J is TRBJ1-6, with 7 bases lining up with TRBD1. The V gene's germline CDR1 is LGHNA and CDR2 YNFKEQ. J was trimmed by 9 bases and V by 1 base; bases with no gene match: 6. The CDR3 spans 15 residues. The CDR3 spells CASSQGQGDGSPLHF. The DNA of the CDR3 is TGTGCCAGCAGCCAAGGACAGGGCGACGGTTCACCCCTCCACTTT.

This clone came up a few times. V usage is TRBV5-5 and J usage is TRBJ1-2; 9 bases match TRBD1. J lost 1 base, V lost 5 bases, and 12 bases had no gene match. Germline CDR1 reads SGHKS; CDR2 reads YYEKEE (reference sequence). The CDR3 is 17 residues long. CDR3 sequence: CASRQTGTGLGNYGYTF. Here the CDR3 DNA reads TGTGCCAGCAGACAAACCGGGACAGGGTTGGGTAACTATGGCTACACCTTC.

The chain links TRBV5-1 to TRBJ1-1, with TRBD1 as a possible D gene (5 bases). V lost 4 bases and J lost 6, with 19 bases in between. Germline V gene lookup returns CDR1 SGHRS and CDR2 YFSETQ. CDR3 length equals 15 residues. The CDR3 loop reads CASSEGQGRLSEAFF. DNA for the CDR3: TGCGCCAGCAGCGAAGGCCAGGGAAGGCTCTCTGAAGCTTTCTTT.

In DNA, the CDR3 is TGTGCCAGCAGCTTCCTCCGGGAGCAGGTGGAGACCCAGTACTTC. It translates to CASSFLREQVETQYF. V and J are TRBV5-6 and TRBJ2-5; D might be TRBD2 (6 bases). Per the germline V gene, CDR1 is SGHDT and CDR2 is YYEEEE. V was cut by 2 bases and J by 5 bases, with 16 bases left in between. CDR3 length equals 15 residues.

This clone was counted a few times. V is TRBV10-1 and J is TRBJ2-3; TRBD2 matches 12 bases. The CDR3 spans 16 residues. The V gene end was trimmed by 2 bases and the J gene end by 6 bases; junction bases not matched to a gene: 6. Germline V gene data show CDR1 as WNHNN and CDR2 as SYGVQD (reference sequence). CDR3 nucleotide sequence: TGCGCCAGCAGTGAGCTAGCGGGAGGGCCCGCGGATACGCAGTATTTT. Encoded protein: CASSELAGGPADTQYF.

The chain recombines TRBV27 with TRBJ2-7; 11 bases map to TRBD2. The V segment lost 1 base and the J segment 9 bases; nucleotides outside the gene matches: 5. Germline CDR1 MNHEY, CDR2 SMNVEV (reference sequence). The CDR3 is 14 residues long. This CDR3 reads CASSLWLAGGSQYF. The CDR3 DNA reads as TGTGCCAGCAGTTTATGGCTAGCGGGAGGTTCGCAGTACTTC.